This entry lists 3 T cell receptor beta chains sequenced from one sample in a study of CD8+ T cells in alopecia areata (dated by TCRdb to 2016 to 2019). Library construction relied on the immunoSEQ multiplex PCR assay. RNA was extracted from all samples and reverse transcribed into cDNA, which served as template for TCR sequencing. TCRdb's version of the immuneACCESS table is confined to in-frame rearrangements and falls short of the full clone set. An unresolved V gene accounts for under half of the shortfall where checked; the remainder is of unknown origin. Here the sample has 200,000 or so clones; approximately 61% occur a single time. The ten most abundant clones make up just over 0.45% of the sample. Interpreted using the paper, the time point label stands for: baseline before oral tofacitinib. Source: CD4+ T cells sorted from blood, taken at week 0. These receptors were collected from a human donor with alopecia areata.

Only a few counts were recorded for this clone. The chain combines TRBV29-1 with TRBJ2-1; 9 bases line up with TRBD2. Trimming at V came to 2 bases and at J to 7 bases, leaving 6 bases not matched to a gene. CDR1 is SQVTM, CDR2 ANQGSEA, per germline. CDR3 length: 14 amino acids. CDR3 residues: CSVERSGRRNEQFF. CDR3 nucleotides: TGCAGCGTTGAACGTAGCGGGAGAAGGAATGAGCAGTTCTTC.

The V and J genes are TRBV15 and TRBJ2-1; tentatively, D is TRBD2 (6 bases). Trimming shortened V by 5 bases and J by 4 bases, and 15 bases separated the two germline ends. Germline V lookup: CDR1 LNHNV, CDR2 YYDKDF (reference sequence). This CDR3 comprises 15 residues. The CDR3 loop is CATSAWRAGYNEQFF. The CDR3 DNA reads TGTGCCACCAGCGCCTGGAGGGCCGGTTACAATGAGCAGTTCTTC.

The rearrangement links TRBV7-2 to TRBJ2-2, with D perhaps TRBD2 (6 bases). V lost 1 base and J lost 3, with 12 bases in between. Per germline, CDR1 SGHTA and CDR2 FQGNSA. CDR3 length equals 16 residues. The CDR3 protein is CASSLEQLADTGELFF. Written as DNA, the CDR3 is TGTGCCAGCAGCTTAGAGCAACTAGCTGACACCGGGGAGCTGTTTTTT.